This TCR beta chain came from a study of blood T cell repertoires in COVID-19. In the study's own analysis: The assay estimated nucleated cells by amplifying reference gene primers. The protocol was immunoSEQ multiplex PCR, while the TCRdb copy is restricted to in-frame clones and leaves out a portion. Clonal size and the V and J genes are those of that table, whereas D and trimming came from the DNA. The sample lists about 300,000 clones, just over 85% occurring once. The V and J ends lost 2 bases and 10 bases, in that order; junction bases with no gene match: 17. The CDR3 extends over 19 amino acids. Germline V gives CDR1 MNHEY, CDR2 SMNVEV (reference sequence).

The V and J genes are TRBV27 and TRBJ2-6; TRBD1 matches at 10 bases. The sequencing sample was made of PBMCs or T cells enriched from blood (not recorded which). The source of this sequence is a man aged 30 to 45 who had recovered from COVID-19. CDR3 residues: CASSLMGQGSALLPNVLTF. In nucleotides, the CDR3 is TGTGCCAGCAGTTTAATGGGACAGGGGTCCGCCCTTCTCCCAAACGTCCTGACTTTC.